Listed below are T cell receptor beta chains from one sample, sequenced in a study of T cell clusters in autoimmune cytopenias. TCRdb re-called the multiplex PCR reads and gives one entry per CDR3 protein, without DNA. Recorded for this sample: approximately 16,000 distinct CDR3 sequences. Material: peripheral blood. The source is a human donor with an autoimmune cytopenia or autoimmune hepatitis (not recorded which). CDR3s include the opening cysteine and the closing phenylalanine or tryptophan. Size values are once, few and many counts, or a class for expanded clones, and some rows have none.

abundance: -; j_gene: TRBJ2-5; v_gene: TRBV27; CDR3aa: CASSFDSGGQETQYF
abundance: medium-sized; j_gene: TRBJ2-2; v_gene: TRBV19; CDR3aa: CASSTPWGGELFF
abundance: -; j_gene: TRBJ2-2; v_gene: TRBV5-7; CDR3aa: CASSFVGDTGELFF
abundance: -; j_gene: TRBJ2-3; v_gene: TRBV27; CDR3aa: CASTPLGALQEDTQYF
abundance: -; j_gene: TRBJ2-1; v_gene: TRBV7-2; CDR3aa: CASRPFLAGGIDEQFF
abundance: medium-sized; j_gene: TRBJ2-3; v_gene: TRBV30; CDR3aa: CAWSRRPMGDDDTQYF
abundance: -; j_gene: TRBJ2-7; v_gene: TRBV30; CDR3aa: CAWGAGGSYEQYF
abundance: -; j_gene: TRBJ1-1; v_gene: TRBV6-1; CDR3aa: CASSVWTGGAGTEAFF
abundance: -; j_gene: TRBJ2-2; v_gene: TRBV5-4; CDR3aa: CASSLFRSGANTGELFF
abundance: medium-sized; j_gene: TRBJ2-2; v_gene: TRBV6-4; CDR3aa: CASSDSAGANTGELFF
abundance: medium-sized; j_gene: TRBJ2-5; v_gene: TRBV29-1; CDR3aa: CSVKRRRDRGETQYF
abundance: -; j_gene: TRBJ1-3; v_gene: TRBV19; CDR3aa: CATLSGNTIYF
abundance: medium-sized; j_gene: TRBJ2-6; v_gene: TRBV19; CDR3aa: CATGTGANVLTF
abundance: medium-sized; j_gene: TRBJ1-2; v_gene: TRBV6-5; CDR3aa: CASSYLGNGYTF
abundance: -; j_gene: TRBJ2-7; v_gene: TRBV19; CDR3aa: CASSTGGPPYEQYF
abundance: -; j_gene: TRBJ2-7; v_gene: TRBV6-1; CDR3aa: CASSSNPGLAGGYEQYF
abundance: medium-sized; j_gene: TRBJ2-2; v_gene: TRBV19; CDR3aa: CASSIRQGNTGELFF
abundance: -; j_gene: TRBJ1-5; v_gene: TRBV27; CDR3aa: CASSRTPHLEPQHF
abundance: -; j_gene: TRBJ2-2; v_gene: TRBV7-2; CDR3aa: CASSLIITGELFF
abundance: -; j_gene: TRBJ2-5; v_gene: TRBV7-2; CDR3aa: CASRRSSGGQEETQYF
abundance: -; j_gene: TRBJ2-7; v_gene: TRBV30; CDR3aa: CAWGPTGYSSYEQYF
abundance: -; j_gene: TRBJ2-1; v_gene: TRBV6-2/TRBV6-3; CDR3aa: CASSPQGVAYNEQFF
abundance: -; j_gene: TRBJ1-1; v_gene: TRBV6-2/TRBV6-3; CDR3aa: CASSPNHSGREAFF
abundance: medium-sized; j_gene: TRBJ2-2; v_gene: TRBV29-1; CDR3aa: CSVRGQGSNTGELFF
abundance: -; j_gene: TRBJ2-1; v_gene: TRBV11-1; CDR3aa: CASSVETSGYNEQFF
abundance: -; j_gene: TRBJ2-2; v_gene: TRBV18; CDR3aa: CASSPTARVNTGELFF
abundance: -; j_gene: TRBJ2-7; v_gene: TRBV5-4; CDR3aa: CASSYGTATSYEQYF
abundance: medium-sized; j_gene: TRBJ1-2; v_gene: TRBV29-1; CDR3aa: CSPNPTDPPGYTF
abundance: -; j_gene: TRBJ2-1; v_gene: TRBV20-1; CDR3aa: CSARQGIYNEQFF
abundance: -; j_gene: TRBJ2-7; v_gene: TRBV11-1; CDR3aa: CASSLGGGGGYEQYF
abundance: -; j_gene: TRBJ2-7; v_gene: TRBV6-1; CDR3aa: CASSRLAGAYEQYF
abundance: -; j_gene: TRBJ2-5; v_gene: TRBV12-3/TRBV12-4; CDR3aa: CASGLDREGETQYF
abundance: -; j_gene: TRBJ2-2; v_gene: TRBV6-2/TRBV6-3; CDR3aa: CASSLTSGGNTGELFF
abundance: -; j_gene: TRBJ2-7; v_gene: TRBV12-3/TRBV12-4; CDR3aa: CASRTQGRSYEQYF
abundance: -; j_gene: TRBJ1-3; v_gene: TRBV19; CDR3aa: CASSTDRVSGNTIYF
abundance: medium-sized; j_gene: TRBJ2-7; v_gene: TRBV19; CDR3aa: CATKTGANEQYF
abundance: -; j_gene: TRBJ2-7; v_gene: TRBV18; CDR3aa: CASSLQGSEQYF
abundance: -; j_gene: TRBJ2-1; v_gene: TRBV27; CDR3aa: CASSPTRLVNEQFF
abundance: medium-sized; j_gene: TRBJ2-1; v_gene: TRBV19; CDR3aa: CASSGTSRVSYNEQFF
abundance: -; j_gene: TRBJ2-7; v_gene: TRBV5-6; CDR3aa: CASSNGLAGGRPYEQYF
abundance: -; j_gene: TRBJ2-1; v_gene: TRBV4-1; CDR3aa: CASSQGLYNEQFF
abundance: medium-sized; j_gene: TRBJ1-2; v_gene: TRBV29-1; CDR3aa: CSAYNGQGAHGYTF
abundance: medium-sized; j_gene: TRBJ1-1; v_gene: TRBV19; CDR3aa: CASTTGEGTEAFF
abundance: -; j_gene: TRBJ2-7; v_gene: TRBV19; CDR3aa: CASSIGGQGIYEQYF
abundance: -; j_gene: TRBJ1-1; v_gene: TRBV19; CDR3aa: CASRTMNTEAFF
abundance: -; j_gene: TRBJ1-2; v_gene: TRBV6-5; CDR3aa: CASSWGDRINYGYTF
abundance: -; j_gene: TRBJ1-6; v_gene: TRBV12-3/TRBV12-4; CDR3aa: CASSASQGNSPLHF
abundance: medium-sized; j_gene: TRBJ2-1; v_gene: TRBV19; CDR3aa: CASSPGLAVSYNEQFF
abundance: medium-sized; j_gene: TRBJ2-2; v_gene: TRBV6-1; CDR3aa: CASSGLQGEAGELFF
abundance: -; j_gene: TRBJ2-3; v_gene: TRBV7-2; CDR3aa: CASSLVAGGGSTDTQYF
abundance: -; j_gene: TRBJ1-1; v_gene: TRBV18; CDR3aa: CASSPPSGANTEAFF
abundance: -; j_gene: TRBJ2-1; v_gene: TRBV10-3; CDR3aa: CAITTTGGYNEQFF
abundance: -; j_gene: TRBJ1-2; v_gene: TRBV5-6; CDR3aa: CASSLDSYGYTF
abundance: -; j_gene: TRBJ1-4; v_gene: TRBV13; CDR3aa: CASSLGGSANNEKLFF
abundance: medium-sized; j_gene: TRBJ2-7; v_gene: TRBV19; CDR3aa: CASSIRSGQSSEQYF